This T cell receptor (beta chain) was obtained from a study of blood T cells in healthy people across ages. This clonotype has just a few counts. This CDR3 has 17 residues. Germline V gives CDR1 MGHDK, CDR2 SYGVNS. Together with a sample-barcoded 5' primer, a J-beta primer mix was included in a second PCR lasting about 7 to 12 cycles. Each TCR beta cDNA got a 12-nucleotide random molecular identifier. TCRdb re-analysed the 5' RACE reads in MiXCR, keeping a single row per CDR3 protein. This sample yields around 700,000 distinct CDR3 sequences, of which just under 25% are seen a single time; more than 8% belongs to the top ten. The study drew donors from healthy Caucasian individuals in Russia aged roughly 6 to 100. The sample was also linked to a second study, of T cells of mothers and their children.

Sequencing was performed on blood. The chain uses TRBV25-1 and TRBJ2-5; 10 nucleotides align to TRBD2. The J call may be in error: the DNA end matches TRBJ2-1 better. The receptor was isolated from a boy aged 5-17 years in good health. CDR3 bases: TGTGCCAGCAGTGAATGGGGGCTAGCGGGAGTCAGGGATGAGCAGTTCTTC. The encoded protein is CASSEWGLAGVRDEQFF.